This T cell receptor beta chain was captured by sequencing in a study of cytomegalovirus exposure and HLA in healthy donors. From germline, CDR1 is WNHNN and CDR2 SYGVQD (reference sequence). The CDR3 totals 18 residues. V trimming: 5 bases; J trimming: 4 bases; junction bases outside the gene matches: 17. This clone was observed a handful of times. Its antigen remains unidentified. General study findings and limits: In a later analysis, TCR association rates varied by HLA locus: DRB1 most, HLA-C fewest. Within an earlier analysis, most TCR beta V segments proved productive either about 87% or about 30% of the time. One later analysis reportedly identified an Asian-associated ancestry cluster that showed fewer N-insertions than the roughly 700-donor mean.

Use of 60 Vbeta and 13 Jbeta primers characterized the PCR. The repertoire was sequenced with immunoSEQ multiplex PCR; TCRdb's copy has only in-frame clones and lacks some. Counted here are approximately 160,000 clones, about four fifths occurring once; the ten biggest clones make up roughly 5.2%. The clonotype comes from a girl aged 10 to 17 in good health and CMV-seropositive. The V gene is TRBV10-1, the J gene TRBJ1-1; 9 bases are a match to TRBD1. What was sequenced was PBMCs. CDR3 DNA: TGCGCCAGCAGTAGGAACAGGGGGCAAACTGGAAAGGTCACTGAAGCTTTCTTT. This sequence encodes CASSRNRGQTGKVTEAFF.